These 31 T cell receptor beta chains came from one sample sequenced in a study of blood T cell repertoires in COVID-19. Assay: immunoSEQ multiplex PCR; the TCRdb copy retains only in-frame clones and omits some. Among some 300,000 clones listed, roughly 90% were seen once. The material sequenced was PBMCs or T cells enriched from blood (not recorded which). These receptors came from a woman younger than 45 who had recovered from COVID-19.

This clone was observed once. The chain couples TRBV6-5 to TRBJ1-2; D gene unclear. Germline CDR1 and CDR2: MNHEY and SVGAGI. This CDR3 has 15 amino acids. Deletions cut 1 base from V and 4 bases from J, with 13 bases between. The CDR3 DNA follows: TGTGCCAGCAGTTACTACGCAGGCCAACTCTATGGCTACACCTTC. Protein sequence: CASSYYAGQLYGYTF.

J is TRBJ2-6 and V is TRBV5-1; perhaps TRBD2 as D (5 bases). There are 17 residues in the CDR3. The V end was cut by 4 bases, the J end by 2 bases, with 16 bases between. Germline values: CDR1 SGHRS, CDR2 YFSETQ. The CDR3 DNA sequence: TGCGCCAGCAGCCCGGGCGGTTTGAGGGCTGGGGCCAACGTCCTGACTTTC. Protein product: CASSPGGLRAGANVLTF.

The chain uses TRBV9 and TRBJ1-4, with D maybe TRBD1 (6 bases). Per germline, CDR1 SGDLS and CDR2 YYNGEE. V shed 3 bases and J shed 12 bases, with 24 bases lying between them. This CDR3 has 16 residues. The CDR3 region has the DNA TGTGCCAGCAGCGGGAGACAGGCCGGTAACAATGTGGAACTGTTTTTT. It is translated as CASSGRQAGNNVELFF.

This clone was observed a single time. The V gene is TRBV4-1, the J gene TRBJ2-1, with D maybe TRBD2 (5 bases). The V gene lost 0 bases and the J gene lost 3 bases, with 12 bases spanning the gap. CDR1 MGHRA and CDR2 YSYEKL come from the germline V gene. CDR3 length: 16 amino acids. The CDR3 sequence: CASSQDRLRGYNEQFF. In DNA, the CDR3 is TGCGCCAGCAGCCAAGATAGGCTTCGGGGCTACAATGAGCAGTTCTTC.

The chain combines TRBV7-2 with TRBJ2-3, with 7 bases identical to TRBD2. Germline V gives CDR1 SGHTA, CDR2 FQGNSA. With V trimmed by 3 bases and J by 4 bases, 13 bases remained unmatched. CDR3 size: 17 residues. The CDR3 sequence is CASSLQSRLASPDTQYF. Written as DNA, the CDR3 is TGTGCCAGCAGCTTGCAGTCGCGACTAGCTTCGCCAGATACGCAGTATTTT.

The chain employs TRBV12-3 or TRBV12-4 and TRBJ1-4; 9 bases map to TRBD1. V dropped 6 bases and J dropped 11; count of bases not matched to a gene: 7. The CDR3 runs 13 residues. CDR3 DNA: TGTGCCAGCAGCAAAGGAGGGACAGGGAAACTGTTTTTT. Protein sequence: CASSKGGTGKLFF.

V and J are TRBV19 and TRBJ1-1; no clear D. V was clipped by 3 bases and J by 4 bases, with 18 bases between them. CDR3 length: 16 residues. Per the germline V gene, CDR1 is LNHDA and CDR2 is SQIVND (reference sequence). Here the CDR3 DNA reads TGTGCCAGTAGTATCAGCTTAGGAAGGAGGAGCACTGAAGCTTTCTTT. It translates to CASSISLGRRSTEAFF.

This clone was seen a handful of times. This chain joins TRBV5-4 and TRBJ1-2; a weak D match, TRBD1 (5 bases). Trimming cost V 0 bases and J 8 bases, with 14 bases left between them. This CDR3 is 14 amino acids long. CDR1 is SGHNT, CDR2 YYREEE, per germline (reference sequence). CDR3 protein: CASSLAGDFGGYTF. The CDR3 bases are TGTGCCAGCAGCTTGGCTGGGGACTTCGGGGGCTACACCTTC.

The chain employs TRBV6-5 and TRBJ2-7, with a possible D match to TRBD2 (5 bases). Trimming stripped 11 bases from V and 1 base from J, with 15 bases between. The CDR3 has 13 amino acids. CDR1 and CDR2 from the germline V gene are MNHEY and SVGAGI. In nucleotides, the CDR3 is TGTGCCCTGGCGCGGAGGTATTCCTACGAGCAGTACTTC. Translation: CALARRYSYEQYF.

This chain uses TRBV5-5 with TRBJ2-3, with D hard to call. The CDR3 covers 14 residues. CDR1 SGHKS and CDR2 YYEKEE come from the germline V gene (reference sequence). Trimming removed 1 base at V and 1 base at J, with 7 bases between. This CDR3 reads CASSLNGGTDTQYF. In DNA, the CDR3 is TGTGCCAGCAGCTTGAACGGAGGCACAGATACGCAGTATTTT. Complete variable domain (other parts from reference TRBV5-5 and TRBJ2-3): DAGVTQSPTHLIKTRGQQVTLRCSPISGHKSVSWYQQVLGQGPQFIFQYYEKEERGRGNFPDRFSARQFPNYSSELNVNALLLGDSALYLCASSLNGGTDTQYFGPGTRLTVL.

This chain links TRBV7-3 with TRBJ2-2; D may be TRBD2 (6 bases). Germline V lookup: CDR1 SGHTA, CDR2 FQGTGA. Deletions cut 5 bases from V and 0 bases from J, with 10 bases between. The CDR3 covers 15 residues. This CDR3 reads CASSPGVSNTGELFF. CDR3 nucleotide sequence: TGTGCCAGCAGCCCGGGAGTTTCGAACACCGGGGAGCTGTTTTTT.

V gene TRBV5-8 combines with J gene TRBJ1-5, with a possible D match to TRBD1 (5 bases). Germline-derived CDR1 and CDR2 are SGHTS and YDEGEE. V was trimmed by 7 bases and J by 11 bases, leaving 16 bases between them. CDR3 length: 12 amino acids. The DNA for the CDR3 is TGTGCCAGCGGGCAGGCCGGGGGGGCCCAGCATTTT. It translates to CASGQAGGAQHF.

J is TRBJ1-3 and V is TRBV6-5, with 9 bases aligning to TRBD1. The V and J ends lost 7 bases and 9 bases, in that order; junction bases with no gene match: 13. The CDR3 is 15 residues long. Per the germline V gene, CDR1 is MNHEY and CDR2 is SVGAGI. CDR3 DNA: TGTGCCAGCAAGGGACAGGGAGGGGGTAGGTTCACCATATATTTT. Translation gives CASKGQGGGRFTIYF.

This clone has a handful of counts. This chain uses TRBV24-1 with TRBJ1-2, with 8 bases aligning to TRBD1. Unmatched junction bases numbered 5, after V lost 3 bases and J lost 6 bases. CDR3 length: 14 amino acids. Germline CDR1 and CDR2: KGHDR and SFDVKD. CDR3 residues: CATSDPDRGDGYTF. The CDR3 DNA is TGTGCCACCAGTGATCCCGACAGGGGCGATGGCTACACCTTC.

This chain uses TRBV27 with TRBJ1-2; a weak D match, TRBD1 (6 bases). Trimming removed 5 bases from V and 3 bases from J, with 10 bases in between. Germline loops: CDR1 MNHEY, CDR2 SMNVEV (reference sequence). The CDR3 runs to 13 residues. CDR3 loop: CASSTGSDYGYTF. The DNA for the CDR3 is TGTGCCAGCAGTACAGGGTCCGACTATGGCTACACCTTC.

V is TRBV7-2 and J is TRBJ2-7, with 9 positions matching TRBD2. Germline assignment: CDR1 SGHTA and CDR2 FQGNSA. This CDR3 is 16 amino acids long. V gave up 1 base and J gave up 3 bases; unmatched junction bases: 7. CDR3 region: CASSLVSTSGFYEQYF. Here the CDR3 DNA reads TGTGCCAGCAGCTTAGTGTCGACTAGCGGATTCTACGAGCAGTACTTC.

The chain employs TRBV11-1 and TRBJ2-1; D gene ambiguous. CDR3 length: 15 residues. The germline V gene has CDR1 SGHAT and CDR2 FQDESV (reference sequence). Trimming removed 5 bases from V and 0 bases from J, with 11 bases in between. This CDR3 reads CASSPRRSSYNEQFF. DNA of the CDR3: TGTGCCAGCAGCCCCCGTCGCAGCTCCTACAATGAGCAGTTCTTC.

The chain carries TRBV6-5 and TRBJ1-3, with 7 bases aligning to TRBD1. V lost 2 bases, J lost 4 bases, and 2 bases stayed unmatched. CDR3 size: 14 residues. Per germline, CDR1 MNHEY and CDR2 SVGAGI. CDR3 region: CASSYGTDGNTIYF. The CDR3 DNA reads TGTGCCAGCAGTTACGGGACAGACGGAAACACCATATATTTT.

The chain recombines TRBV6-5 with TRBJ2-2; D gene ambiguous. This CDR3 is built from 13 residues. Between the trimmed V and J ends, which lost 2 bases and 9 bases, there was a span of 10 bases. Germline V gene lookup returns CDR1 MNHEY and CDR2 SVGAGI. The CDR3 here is CASSYDSYRELFF. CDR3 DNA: TGTGCCAGCAGTTACGACTCCTACCGGGAGCTGTTTTTT.

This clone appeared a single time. CDR3 protein: CASSQGGGFNTQYF. The CDR3 DNA reads as TGTGCCAGCAGCCAAGGAGGGGGATTTAATACGCAGTATTTT. This sequence joins TRBV14 and TRBJ2-3; possible D gene TRBD1, 6 bases. Looked up from germline, CDR1 is SGHDN and CDR2 is FVKESK. The CDR3 contains 14 residues. V was cut by 1 base and J by 7 bases, with 12 bases left in between.

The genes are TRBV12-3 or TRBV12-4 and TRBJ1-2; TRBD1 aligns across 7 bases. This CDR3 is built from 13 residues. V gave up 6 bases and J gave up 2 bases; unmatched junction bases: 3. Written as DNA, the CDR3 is TGTGCCAGCAGCGGACAGGAAAACTATGGCTACACCTTC. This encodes CASSGQENYGYTF.

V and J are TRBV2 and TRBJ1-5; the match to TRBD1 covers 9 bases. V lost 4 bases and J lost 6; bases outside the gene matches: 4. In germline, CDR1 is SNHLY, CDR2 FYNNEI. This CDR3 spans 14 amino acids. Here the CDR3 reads CASSGTGEVQPQHF. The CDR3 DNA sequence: TGTGCCAGCAGTGGGACAGGGGAGGTTCAGCCCCAGCATTTT.

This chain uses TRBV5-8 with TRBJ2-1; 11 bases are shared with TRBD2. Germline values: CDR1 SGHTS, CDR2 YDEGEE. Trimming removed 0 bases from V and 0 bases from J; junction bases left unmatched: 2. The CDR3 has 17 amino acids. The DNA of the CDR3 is TGTGCCAGCAGCTTGGCCGGGACTAGCGGCTCCTACAATGAGCAGTTCTTC. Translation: CASSLAGTSGSYNEQFF.

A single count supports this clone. The CDR3 nucleotides are TGTGCCAGCAGCATCACAGGTTACTCCTACGAGCAGTACTTC. Translating it yields CASSITGYSYEQYF. The genes are TRBV7-9 and TRBJ2-7; possible D gene TRBD1, 5 bases. Trimming took off 5 bases at V and 0 bases at J, with 11 bases between the two ends. Germline loops: CDR1 SEHNR, CDR2 FQNEAQ (reference sequence). This CDR3 comprises 14 residues.

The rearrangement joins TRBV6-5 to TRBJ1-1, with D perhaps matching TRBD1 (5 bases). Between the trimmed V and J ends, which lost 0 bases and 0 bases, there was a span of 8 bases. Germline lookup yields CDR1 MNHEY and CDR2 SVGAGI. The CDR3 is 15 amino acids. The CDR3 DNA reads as TGTGCCAGCAGTTACTCGGGGCACATGAACACTGAAGCTTTCTTT. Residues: CASSYSGHMNTEAFF.

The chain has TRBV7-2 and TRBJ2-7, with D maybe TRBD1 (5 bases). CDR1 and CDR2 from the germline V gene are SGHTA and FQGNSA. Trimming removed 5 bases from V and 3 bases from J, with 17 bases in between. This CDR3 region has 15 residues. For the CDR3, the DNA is TGTGCCAGCAGCCCAAGCTTTCAGGGAAGCTACGAGCAGTACTTC. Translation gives CASSPSFQGSYEQYF. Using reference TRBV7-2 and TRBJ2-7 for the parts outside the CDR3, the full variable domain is GAGVSQSPSNKVTEKGKDVELRCDPISGHTALYWYRQSLGQGLEFLIYFQGNSAPDKSGLPSDRFSAERTGGSVSTLTIQRTQQEDSAVYLCASSPSFQGSYEQYFGPGTRLTVT.

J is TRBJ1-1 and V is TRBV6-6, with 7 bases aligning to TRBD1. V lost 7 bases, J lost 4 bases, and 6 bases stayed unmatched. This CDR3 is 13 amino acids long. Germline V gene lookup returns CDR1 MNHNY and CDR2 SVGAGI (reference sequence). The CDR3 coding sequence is TGTGCCAGCACCTCGGACAGGCCCACTGAAGCTTTCTTT. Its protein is CASTSDRPTEAFF.

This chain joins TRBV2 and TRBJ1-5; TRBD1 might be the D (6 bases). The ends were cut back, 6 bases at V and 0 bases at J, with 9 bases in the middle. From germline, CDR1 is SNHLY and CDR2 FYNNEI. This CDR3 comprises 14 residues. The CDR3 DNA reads TGTGCCAGCAGAGGGGGATATAGCAATCAGCCCCAGCATTTT. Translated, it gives CASRGGYSNQPQHF.

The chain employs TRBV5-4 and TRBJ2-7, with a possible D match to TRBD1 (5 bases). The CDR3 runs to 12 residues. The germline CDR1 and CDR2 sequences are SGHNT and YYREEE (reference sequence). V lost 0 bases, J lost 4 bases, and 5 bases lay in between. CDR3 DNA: TGTGCCAGCAGCTTGGAGGGGTACGAGCAGTACTTC. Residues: CASSLEGYEQYF.

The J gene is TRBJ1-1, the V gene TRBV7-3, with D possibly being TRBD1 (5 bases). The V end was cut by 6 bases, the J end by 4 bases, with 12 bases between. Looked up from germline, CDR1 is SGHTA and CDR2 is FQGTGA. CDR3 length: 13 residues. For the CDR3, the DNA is TGTGCCAGCAGTCGACAGTGGGGCACTGAAGCTTTCTTT. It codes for CASSRQWGTEAFF.

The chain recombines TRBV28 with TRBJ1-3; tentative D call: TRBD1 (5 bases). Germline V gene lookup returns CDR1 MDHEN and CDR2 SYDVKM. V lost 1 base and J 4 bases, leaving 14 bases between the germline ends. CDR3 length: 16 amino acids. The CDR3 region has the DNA TGTGCCAGCAGTTTATCGACAGACCGAAGAGGAAACACCATATATTTT. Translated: CASSLSTDRRGNTIYF.